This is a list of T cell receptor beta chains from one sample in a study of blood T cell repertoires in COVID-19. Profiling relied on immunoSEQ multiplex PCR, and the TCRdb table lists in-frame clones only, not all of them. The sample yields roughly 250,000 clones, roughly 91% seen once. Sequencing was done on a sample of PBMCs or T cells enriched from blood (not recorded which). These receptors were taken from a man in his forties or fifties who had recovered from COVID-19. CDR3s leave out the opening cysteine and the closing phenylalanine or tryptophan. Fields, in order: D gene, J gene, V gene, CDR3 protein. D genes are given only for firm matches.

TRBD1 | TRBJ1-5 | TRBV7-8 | ASSRTGQQNQPQH
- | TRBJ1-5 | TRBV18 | ASSLAGHSNQPQH
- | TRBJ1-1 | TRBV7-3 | ASSAMQYTEAF
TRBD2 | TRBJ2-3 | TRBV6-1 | ASSETSGSSSDTQY
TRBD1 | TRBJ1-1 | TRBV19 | ASTLYEGAKGFAEAF
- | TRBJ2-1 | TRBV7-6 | ASRKAGGSSYNEQF
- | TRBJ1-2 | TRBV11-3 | ASSNSPRGGSGYT
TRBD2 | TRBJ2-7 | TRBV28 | ASSSLGLAGGSYEQY
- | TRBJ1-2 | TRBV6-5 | ASSYVLGALGYGYT
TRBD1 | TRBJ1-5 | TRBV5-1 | ASSPRGATYRNQPQH
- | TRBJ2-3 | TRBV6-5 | ASSGWDNTDTQY
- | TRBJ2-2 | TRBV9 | ASSVGLLGELF
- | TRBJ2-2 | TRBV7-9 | ASSPSGELF
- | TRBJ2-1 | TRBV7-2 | ASSLGAGYYNEQF
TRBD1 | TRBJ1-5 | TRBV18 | ASSSLPGQANQPQH
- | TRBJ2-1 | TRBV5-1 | ASSLLLQSTTINYNEQF
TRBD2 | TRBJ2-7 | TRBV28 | ASSLNPIGDYSYEQY
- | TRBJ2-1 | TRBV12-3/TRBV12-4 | ASRKDYYNEQF
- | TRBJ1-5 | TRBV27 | ASSIQADSNQPQH
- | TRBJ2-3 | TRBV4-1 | ASSQTTSNTDTQY
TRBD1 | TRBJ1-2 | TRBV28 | ASSWKQGYYGYT
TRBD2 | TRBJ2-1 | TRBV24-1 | ATSGASGDYRYSYNEQF
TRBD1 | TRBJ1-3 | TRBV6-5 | ASSRRDSDGNTIY
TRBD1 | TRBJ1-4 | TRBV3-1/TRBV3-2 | ASSQQQGAYEKLF
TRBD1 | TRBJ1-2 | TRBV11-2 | ASSSTGNYGYT
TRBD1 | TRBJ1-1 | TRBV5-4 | ASSTPDREGTEAF
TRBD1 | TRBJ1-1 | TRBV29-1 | SVINSGGSNTEAF
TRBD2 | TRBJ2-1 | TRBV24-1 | ATSESPGLGIYNEQF
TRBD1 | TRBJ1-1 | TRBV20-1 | SASRGGWGMNTEAF
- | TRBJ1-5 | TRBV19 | ASSMGGDQPQH
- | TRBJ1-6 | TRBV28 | ASKLTGGSRSPLH
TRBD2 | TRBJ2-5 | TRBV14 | ASSQGLGLAPAQY
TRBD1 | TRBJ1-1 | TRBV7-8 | ASSKGQGWTEAF
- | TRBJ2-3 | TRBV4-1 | ASSAGVSYSTDTQY
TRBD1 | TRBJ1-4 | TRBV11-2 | ASSSRQGQTANEKLF
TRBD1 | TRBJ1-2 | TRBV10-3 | ASGGQLNYGYT
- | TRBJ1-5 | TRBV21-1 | ASSRQITGPRSNQPQH
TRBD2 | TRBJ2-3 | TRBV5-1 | ASSLRTSGGTDTQY
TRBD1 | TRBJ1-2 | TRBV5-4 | ASSLGGQGDYGYT
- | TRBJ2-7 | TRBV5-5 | ASSLTRVTSYEQY
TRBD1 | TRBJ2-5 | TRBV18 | ASSSTGGQETQY
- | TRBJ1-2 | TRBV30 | AWGPALDSYYGYT
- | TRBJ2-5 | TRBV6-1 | ASSELWGRQETQY
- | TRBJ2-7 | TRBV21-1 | ASSQAIPSGAPRYEQY
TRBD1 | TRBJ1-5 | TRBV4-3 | ASSQGFRTGEWSGNQPQH
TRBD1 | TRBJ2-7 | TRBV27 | ASRPDRVGEQY
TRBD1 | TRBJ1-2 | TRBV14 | ASSPGQGKTNYGYT
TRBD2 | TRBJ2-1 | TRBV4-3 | ASSLRGSGGRDYNEQF
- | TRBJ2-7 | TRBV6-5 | ASSSPKRGSSHEQY
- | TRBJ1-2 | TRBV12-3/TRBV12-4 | ASSLRGNYGYT
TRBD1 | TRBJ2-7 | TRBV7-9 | ASLSRVGQGLDEQY
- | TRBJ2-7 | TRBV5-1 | ASSLEGSGHLSWAQY
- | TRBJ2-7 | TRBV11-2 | ASSLLPISSYEQY